These T cell receptor beta chains were read from a single sample in a study of blood T cell repertoires in COVID-19. Only in-frame clones appear in the TCRdb table, and some are missing; sequencing was by immunoSEQ multiplex PCR. This table has under 140,000 clones, around four fifths appearing once. Specimen: peripheral blood. The receptors shown here come from a woman aged 60-75 years with acute or convalescent COVID-19. Both conserved end residues are part of each CDR3. The D gene is left open where the match is weak. Some rows have no size entry. The others give once, few or many, or a class for an expanded clone.

TRBJ2-1 TRBD2 . TRBV15 TGTGCCACCAGCAGGCGGCTAGCGGGGGCAGATGAGCAGTTCTTC CATSRRLAGADEQFF
TRBJ2-3 . . TRBV6-2/TRBV6-3 TGTGCCAGCAGTTACCAGAACACAGATACGCAGTATTTT CASSYQNTDTQYF
TRBJ1-1 . . TRBV7-2 TGTGCCAGCAGCTTGGGACACCAGAACACTGAAGCTTTCTTT CASSLGHQNTEAFF
TRBJ1-5 TRBD1 . TRBV30 TGTGCCTGGAACCAGGGACAGGGGCACCAGCCCCAGCATTTT CAWNQGQGHQPQHF
TRBJ1-1 . . TRBV6-1 TGTGCCAGCAGTGAAAACGGACACGCTGGGGCTTTCTTT CASSENGHAGAFF
TRBJ1-1 TRBD1 . TRBV5-1 TGCGCCAGCAGCCCGTTATCGGGACAGGGATCAAGCACTGAAGCTTTCTTT CASSPLSGQGSSTEAFF
TRBJ1-3 . . TRBV10-3 TGTGCCATCGCGCAAACTTACGGAAACACCATATATTTT CAIAQTYGNTIYF
TRBJ1-2 . . TRBV2 TGTGCCAGCAGTGAAGCCTGGCGGTATGGCTACACCTTC CASSEAWRYGYTF
TRBJ1-1 . few TRBV7-2 TGTGCCAGCAGCTTAGGTTATACTGCGGGCACTGAAGCTTTCTTT CASSLGYTAGTEAFF
TRBJ1-1 . . TRBV12-5 TGTGCTGGCGGGGGGGGTCCCACTGAAGCTTTCTTT CAGGGGPTEAFF
TRBJ1-3 . . TRBV28 TGTGCCAGTACTTGGGGGGTTGGAAACACCATATATTTT CASTWGVGNTIYF
TRBJ2-7 TRBD1 . TRBV5-1 TGCGCCAGCACCCGCGGGACAGGGGGCTTTGAGCAGTACTTC CASTRGTGGFEQYF
TRBJ1-2 . . TRBV11-2 TGTGCCAGCAGCTTAGACCCAAGCGGCTACACCTTC CASSLDPSGYTF
TRBJ2-7 . few TRBV5-6 TGTGCCAGCAGCTTGGCCTCTTGGCAGGGCGCCATGCACGAGCAGTACTTC CASSLASWQGAMHEQYF
TRBJ2-5 TRBD1 . TRBV5-1 TGCGCCAGCAGCTTAGGGACAGGCGTAGAGACCCAGTACTTC CASSLGTGVETQYF
TRBJ2-7 . . TRBV30 TGTGCCTGGAGTGTGCCTCGGTCTAGCCGAGGCTCCTACGAGCAGTACTTC CAWSVPRSSRGSYEQYF
TRBJ1-1 TRBD1 . TRBV30 TGTGCCTGGAGTGTAGGGGGACAGGTTGAAGCTTTCTTT CAWSVGGQVEAFF
TRBJ1-1 TRBD1 . TRBV4-2 TGTGCCAGCAGCCAAGCTGAGGCAGGGGGCCCTGAAGCTTTCTTT CASSQAEAGGPEAFF
TRBJ2-7 . . TRBV11-2 TGTGCCAGCCGACAGGCGAGTTTGCACGAGCAGTACTTC CASRQASLHEQYF
TRBJ2-1 . . TRBV11-3 TGTGCCAGCAGCCTGGACAGCTCCTACAATGAGCAGTTCTTC CASSLDSSYNEQFF
TRBJ1-2 . . TRBV19 TGTGCCAGTAGCCGGGGGGGCAAAAACTATGGCTACACCTTC CASSRGGKNYGYTF
TRBJ2-3 TRBD2 . TRBV7-2 TGTGCCAGCAGCTGGGCTAGCGGGGGGGGCACAGATACGCAGTATTTT CASSWASGGGTDTQYF
TRBJ2-7 TRBD1 . TRBV7-7 TGTGCTAGCAAAGGGGACAGGAGCTCCTACGAGCAGTACTTC CASKGDRSSYEQYF
TRBJ1-5 . . TRBV12-3/TRBV12-4 TGTGCCAGCAGCCCAGTCGGGGACTTGCCCCAGCATTTT CASSPVGDLPQHF
TRBJ2-2 . few TRBV24-1 TGTGCCACCAGTGAATCGCGGGGCCCCGGGGAGCTGTTTTTT CATSESRGPGELFF
TRBJ1-3 . few TRBV5-1 TGCGCCAGCAGCTTGGAGTCAGGTTCTGGAAACACCATATATTTT CASSLESGSGNTIYF
TRBJ1-1 . few TRBV19 TGTGCCAGTAGCCTCAGTGCCGGGGAAGCTTTCTTT CASSLSAGEAFF
TRBJ1-2 TRBD1 few TRBV5-1 TGCGCCAGCAGCGGACAGGGGAGATACGATGGCTACACCTTC CASSGQGRYDGYTF
TRBJ2-2 . . TRBV6-5 TGTGCCAGCAGGAGCAGGGCGAACACCGGGGAGCTGTTTTTT CASRSRANTGELFF
TRBJ2-5 TRBD2 . TRBV7-2 TGTGCCAGCAGCTTCACCGGGACTAGCTGGGAGACCCAGTACTTC CASSFTGTSWETQYF
TRBJ1-1 TRBD1 . TRBV7-9 TGTGCCAGCAGCTCCCCGGGACAGGGGTGGAGTGACACTGAAGCTTTCTTT CASSSPGQGWSDTEAFF